The rows below give T cell receptor beta chains drawn from one sample of a study of cytomegalovirus exposure and HLA in healthy donors. Only in-frame clones appear in the TCRdb table, and some are missing; sequencing was by immunoSEQ multiplex PCR. The profile shows about 180,000 clones, about 82% of them singletons. The sample was PBMCs. Receptors originate from a man between 18 and 29 years old in good health and CMV-seronegative. The CDR3 runs from the conserved cysteine through the conserved F or W. The D gene is left open where the match is weak. Size tells how often a clone was seen (once, few, many) or the class of an expanded clone, and some rows leave it out.

TRBD2 | NA | TRBJ2-1 | TRBV9 | TGTGCCAGCAGCTACGGACTAGCGGGTCTAGGGGAGCAGTTCTTC | CASSYGLAGLGEQFF
NA | NA | TRBJ1-1 | TRBV12-5 | TGTGCTAGTGCCAACCCAAGGGCAGGGGAGAACACTGAAGCTTTCTTT | CASANPRAGENTEAFF
NA | NA | TRBJ2-7 | TRBV28 | TGTGCCAGCAGTTTAGTGGGGCTCGACGAGCAGTACTTC | CASSLVGLDEQYF
NA | NA | TRBJ2-3 | TRBV6-1 | TGTGCCAGCACCTCCCAGACAGATACGCAGTATTTT | CASTSQTDTQYF
NA | NA | TRBJ2-5 | TRBV9 | TGTGCCAGCAGCGTAACTACTAGAGTTCTAGAGACCCAGTACTTC | CASSVTTRVLETQYF
TRBD2 | few | TRBJ2-3 | TRBV25-1 | TGTGCCAGCAGTGGGTCGGGGGGGGGATGGCGCACAGATACGCAGTATTTT | CASSGSGGGWRTDTQYF
NA | once | TRBJ2-3 | TRBV10-3 | TGTGCCATCAGTGTCCTTGAGGGGGGGGGTACGCAGTATTTT | CAISVLEGGGTQYF
NA | NA | TRBJ2-2 | TRBV11-1 | TGTGCCAGCAGCTTCTCGGTTTCCACCGGGGAGCTGTTTTTT | CASSFSVSTGELFF
NA | NA | TRBJ1-4 | TRBV9 | TGTGCCAGCAGCGCCTCAACGGACAGTGGGGAAAAACTGTTTTTT | CASSASTDSGEKLFF
NA | NA | TRBJ1-4 | TRBV5-6 | TGTGCCAGCAGCTTGATTAAGGAGAGGGCTAATGAAAAACTGTTTTTT | CASSLIKERANEKLFF
TRBD1 | few | TRBJ1-1 | TRBV11-3 | TGTGCCAGCAGCCGAGGACAGGGGAACACTGAAGCTTTCTTT | CASSRGQGNTEAFF
NA | NA | TRBJ1-5 | TRBV6-5 | TGTGCCAGCAGTCCTCAGGGGAATCAGCCCCAGCATTTT | CASSPQGNQPQHF
NA | NA | TRBJ1-3 | TRBV28 | TGTGCCAGCACACAGGGAGAAAACACCATATATTTT | CASTQGENTIYF
TRBD2 | NA | TRBJ2-7 | TRBV6-6 | TGTGCCAGCACCGATCCGTTGGGGGGGTCCTACGAGCAGTACTTC | CASTDPLGGSYEQYF
NA | NA | TRBJ1-1 | TRBV6-5 | TGTGCCAGCAGTTACTCGTCTTTAGACACTGAAGCTTTCTTT | CASSYSSLDTEAFF
NA | few | TRBJ1-4 | TRBV5-4 | TGTGCCAGCAGCTTGGGAGGGTCTAATGAAAAACTGTTTTTT | CASSLGGSNEKLFF
NA | NA | TRBJ2-1 | TRBV5-3 | TGTGCCAGAAGCTCTACCCCGAGCTCCTACAATGAGCAGTTCTTC | CARSSTPSSYNEQFF
NA | NA | TRBJ2-1 | TRBV2 | TGTGCCAGCAGTCCTATGTGGGGCTATGAGCAGTTCTTC | CASSPMWGYEQFF
TRBD2 | NA | TRBJ2-2 | TRBV19 | TGTGCCAGTAGTCTAGCGGGGGAAAGGATCGGGGAGCTGTTTTTT | CASSLAGERIGELFF
TRBD2 | NA | TRBJ2-1 | TRBV30 | TGTGCCTGGAGCCCCGGGACTAGCGGCTACAATGAGCAGTTCTTC | CAWSPGTSGYNEQFF
NA | NA | TRBJ1-3 | TRBV28 | TGTGCCAGCAGCGTCGACAGGGGAAACACCATATATTTT | CASSVDRGNTIYF
TRBD2 | NA | TRBJ2-4 | TRBV27 | TGTGCCAGCAGTTTGTCGTGGCTAGCGGAAAACATTCAGTACTTC | CASSLSWLAENIQYF
TRBD1 | NA | TRBJ1-1 | TRBV7-9 | TGTGCCAGCAGCGCGGGACAGGGGGCGAAGAACACTGAAGCTTTCTTT | CASSAGQGAKNTEAFF
TRBD1 | NA | TRBJ1-5 | TRBV6-1 | TGTGCCAGCAGACCCCGGACAGGCTCCCATCAGCCCCAGCATTTT | CASRPRTGSHQPQHF
NA | NA | TRBJ2-3 | TRBV19 | TGTGCCAGTAGTATCGGGGGAACAGATACGCAGTATTTT | CASSIGGTDTQYF
NA | NA | TRBJ1-1 | TRBV15 | TGTGCCACCAGCAGGGGGGGGCAGGGCAGCACTGAAGCTTTCTTT | CATSRGGQGSTEAFF
NA | NA | TRBJ1-2 | TRBV6-5 | TGTGCCAGCAGTTACCCATCCACAGGAAAGGATGGCTACACCTTC | CASSYPSTGKDGYTF
NA | once | TRBJ2-1 | TRBV30 | TGTGCCTGGAGCCCACTAAACAATGAGCAGTTCTTC | CAWSPLNNEQFF
TRBD1 | NA | TRBJ1-5 | TRBV7-9 | TGTGCCAGCAGCTCCCCCGACAGGGCCGGACAGCCCCAGCATTTT | CASSSPDRAGQPQHF
TRBD2 | NA | TRBJ2-7 | TRBV5-4 | TGTGCCAGCAGCTTGGTTAGCGGGAGGGGCGAGCAGTACTTC | CASSLVSGRGEQYF
NA | NA | TRBJ2-7 | TRBV27 | TGTGCCACCATCAACCGGGAGCCTCCCGAGCAGTACTTC | CATINREPPEQYF
NA | NA | TRBJ1-2 | TRBV20-1 | TGCAGTGAAGCGGCGGCGGGGGGCTACACCTTC | CSEAAAGGYTF
NA | NA | TRBJ1-3 | TRBV18 | TGTGCCAGCTCACGGTCGGACAGAGTCAGCTCTGGAAACACCATATATTTT | CASSRSDRVSSGNTIYF
TRBD2 | NA | TRBJ2-2 | TRBV7-6 | TGTGCCAGCAGCCCCCAGAAAGCGGGGGGGCCGAACACCGGGGAGCTGTTTTTT | CASSPQKAGGPNTGELFF
NA | NA | TRBJ1-2 | TRBV19 | TGTGCCGCCCAACTGAAAGGCGGAACTAACTATGGCTACACCTTC | CAAQLKGGTNYGYTF
TRBD2 | NA | TRBJ2-1 | TRBV5-1 | TGCGCCAGCAGCTTGCGGCTAGCGGGGGGGCCTAATGAGCAGTTCTTC | CASSLRLAGGPNEQFF
TRBD2 | few | TRBJ2-7 | TRBV9 | TGTGCCAGCAGCCAAGGCGGGACTAGTGTTAGCGAGCAGTACTTC | CASSQGGTSVSEQYF
TRBD1 | NA | TRBJ2-7 | TRBV6-6 | TGTGCCAGCAGTCGATCCAGGGGGTTGGGTACCTACGAGCAGTACTTC | CASSRSRGLGTYEQYF
TRBD2 | NA | TRBJ2-3 | TRBV11-1 | TGTGCCAGCTCTAGGACCCCGGGGGGAGGAGATACGCAGTATTTT | CASSRTPGGGDTQYF
TRBD2 | NA | TRBJ2-5 | TRBV7-2 | TGTGCCAGCAGCTTAGGGGCTAGCGGGGAGACCCAGTACTTC | CASSLGASGETQYF
TRBD2 | NA | TRBJ2-5 | TRBV7-9 | TGTTCCAGCAGCTTCCTAGCGGGGGGGCGGGAGACCCAGTACTTC | CSSSFLAGGRETQYF
TRBD2 | NA | TRBJ2-5 | TRBV5-4 | TGTGCCAGCACCCCCGGGGGGTTGTCAGGAGAGACCCAGTACTTC | CASTPGGLSGETQYF
NA | few | TRBJ1-5 | TRBV19 | TGTGCCAGTAATGCGGCAGGGGATAGTCAGCCCCAGCATTTT | CASNAAGDSQPQHF
NA | once | TRBJ1-5 | TRBV6-4 | TGTGCCAGCAGTTCTCACTCGAACACGGGACTGGCTCAGCCCCAGCATTTT | CASSSHSNTGLAQPQHF
TRBD2 | NA | TRBJ2-3 | TRBV5-1 | TGCGCCAGCAGCCACCCCGTCTTAGCGGGGGGGTTCGCAGATACGCAGTATTTT | CASSHPVLAGGFADTQYF
NA | NA | TRBJ2-5 | TRBV10-1 | TGCGCCAGCAGTGGTGGGCAGCAAGAGACCCAGTACTTC | CASSGGQQETQYF
NA | NA | TRBJ2-5 | TRBV10-3 | TGTGCCATCAGTGAGTCGCCAGGGACTGAGACCCAGTACTTC | CAISESPGTETQYF
NA | once | TRBJ2-6 | TRBV9 | TGTGCCAGCAGCGTAGGAGGGTACGGGGCCAACGTCCTGACTTTC | CASSVGGYGANVLTF
NA | NA | TRBJ2-3 | TRBV6-1 | TGTGCCAGCAGTGAAATCAGGTCTCGGACAGATACGCAGTATTTT | CASSEIRSRTDTQYF
NA | NA | TRBJ2-7 | TRBV6-6 | TGTGCCAGCAGACGCGACAGCTACGAGCAGTACTTC | CASRRDSYEQYF
TRBD2 | NA | TRBJ2-1 | TRBV7-9 | TGTGCCAGCAGCTTAGGGGGACTAGCGGGAGTTATCGCTAATGAGCAGTTCTTC | CASSLGGLAGVIANEQFF
NA | once | TRBJ1-1 | TRBV7-9 | TGTGCCAGCAGCTTCTACGCATCGGGGAACACTGAAGCTTTCTTT | CASSFYASGNTEAFF
NA | NA | TRBJ2-2 | TRBV28 | TGTGCCAGCACCAAAACACTAGGGGGTTCGGCCGGGGAGCTGTTTTTT | CASTKTLGGSAGELFF
NA | few | TRBJ2-2 | TRBV5-1 | TGCGCCAGCAGATGGACAACTGCGAACACCGGGGAGCTGTTTTTT | CASRWTTANTGELFF
NA | NA | TRBJ2-7 | TRBV27 | TGTGCCAGCAGAATGGACAGCTCCTACGAGCAGTACTTC | CASRMDSSYEQYF
TRBD2 | NA | TRBJ2-1 | TRBV6-1 | TGTGCCAGCAGTGCCGAACGTTGGGGCGGGGGTGAGCAGTTCTTC | CASSAERWGGGEQFF
TRBD2 | NA | TRBJ2-1 | TRBV9 | TGTGCCGGCAGCGTACAAGCGGGGGGCTACAATGAGCAGTTCTTC | CAGSVQAGGYNEQFF
NA | NA | TRBJ1-3 | TRBV29-1 | TGCAGTGCTACCCTCTCTGGAAACACCATATATTTT | CSATLSGNTIYF
NA | NA | TRBJ2-2 | TRBV19 | TGTGCCAGTAGGACAGGTGTTGTTAGCACCGGGGAGCTGTTTTTT | CASRTGVVSTGELFF
NA | few | TRBJ2-5 | TRBV6-1 | TGTGCCAGCAGTGAAGCGGCAAATCAAGAGACCCAGTACTTC | CASSEAANQETQYF